This TCR beta chain was found in a study of blood T cell repertoires in COVID-19. Looking at the study overall: Acute-phase and convalescent COVID-19 samples originated in the United States, Italy and Spain. T cells, B-cell-depleted T cells, or PBMCs provided the cDNA or gDNA that served as material.

Residents of 24 US areas, aged roughly 18 to 89 years, made up the participants. Participants' own reports of clinical history determined their cohort assignment. The germline gives CDR1 SQVTM, CDR2 ANQGSEA. The CDR3 is 15 amino acids. V lost 1 base to trimming and J lost 1 base; unmatched junction nucleotides: 2. The repertoire was sequenced with immunoSEQ multiplex PCR; TCRdb's copy has only in-frame clones and lacks some. Of roughly 140,000 clones in the sample, roughly 90% were seen once. The sample was PBMCs or T cells enriched from blood (not recorded which). This TCR was sampled from a woman in her 30s with acute COVID-19. The V call is TRBV29-1, the J call TRBJ2-1, with 9 bases fitting TRBD2. Written as DNA, the CDR3 is TGCAGCGTTGAAGCGCTAGCGGGATCCTACAATGAGCAGTTCTTC. Amino acid sequence: CSVEALAGSYNEQFF.